Presented here are 8 T cell receptor beta chains from one specimen sequenced in a study of blood T cell repertoires in COVID-19. Repertoires were generated with immunoSEQ multiplex PCR, while TCRdb's copy carries only in-frame clones and drops some. The sample lists fewer than 450,000 clones, about 90% occurring once. Sequenced material: PBMCs or T cells enriched from blood (not recorded which). The receptors were sampled from a man between 18 and 35 years old who had recovered from COVID-19.

DNA of the CDR3: TGTGCCAGTAGTTCCGGACAGGGAACGTACGAGCAGTACTTC. Its translation is CASSSGQGTYEQYF. The chain has TRBV19 and TRBJ2-7; 8 bases match TRBD1. V dropped 5 bases and J dropped 4; count of bases not matched to a gene: 7. This CDR3 contains 14 residues. Germline lookup yields CDR1 LNHDA and CDR2 SQIVND (reference sequence).

This chain uses TRBV24-1 with TRBJ2-4, with D possibly matching TRBD2 (6 bases). The germline V gene has CDR1 KGHDR and CDR2 SFDVKD. V shed 7 bases and J shed 0 bases, with 15 bases lying between them. CDR3 length equals 16 residues. The chain's CDR3 is CATRSFEGLAKNIQYF. The CDR3 nucleotides read TGTGCCACCAGAAGCTTTGAGGGACTAGCCAAAAACATTCAGTACTTC.

The chain couples TRBV19 to TRBJ1-4; no clear D. CDR1 is LNHDA, CDR2 SQIVND, per germline (reference sequence). The CDR3 is 15 residues long. V lost 5 bases, J lost 0 bases, and 10 bases lay in between. This CDR3 reads CASSSPSATNEKLFF. As DNA, the CDR3 is TGTGCCAGTAGTTCCCCCAGCGCAACTAATGAAAAACTGTTTTTT.

CDR3 bases: TGCAGCATAACCCAGGGCAAAGGGTACGAGCAGTACTTC. Protein: CSITQGKGYEQYF. The chain uses TRBV29-1 and TRBJ2-7, with D perhaps matching TRBD1 (5 bases). Trimming removed 8 bases from V and 4 bases from J, with 18 bases in between. CDR1 SQVTM and CDR2 ANQGSEA come from the germline V gene. The CDR3 totals 13 residues.

The chain employs TRBV6-1 and TRBJ2-7, with a possible D match to TRBD2 (5 bases). Between the trimmed V and J ends, which lost 0 bases and 4 bases, there was a span of 13 bases. Germline V gene data show CDR1 as MNHNS and CDR2 as SASEGT. The CDR3 sequence is 15 residues long. The CDR3 nucleotides read TGTGCCAGCAGTGAAGCGGCGACAAGGAGGTACGAGCAGTACTTC. Protein sequence: CASSEAATRRYEQYF.

The rearrangement uses TRBV28 and TRBJ1-1; D possibly corresponds to TRBD1 (5 bases). This CDR3 is 14 amino acids long. Germline CDR1 MDHEN, CDR2 SYDVKM. Trimming removed 3 bases from V and 4 bases from J, with 12 bases in between. The CDR3 loop is CASSLGGAVTEAFF. The CDR3 region has the DNA TGTGCCAGCAGTTTGGGGGGAGCCGTCACTGAAGCTTTCTTT. The complete variable domain, with remaining parts taken from reference TRBV28 and TRBJ1-1, reads DVKVTQSSRYLVKRTGEKVFLECVQDMDHENMFWYRQDPGLGLRLIYFSYDVKMKEKGDIPEGYSVSREKKERFSLILESASTNQTSMYLCASSLGGAVTEAFFGQGTRLTVV.

This sequence joins TRBV7-9 and TRBJ2-5; 7 bases map to TRBD2. This CDR3 has 14 amino acids. After removal of 5 bases from V and 9 bases from J, the junction contained 12 bases not matched to a gene. Per germline, CDR1 SEHNR and CDR2 FQNEAQ (reference sequence). CDR3 sequence (DNA): TGTGCCAGCAGCCTCCCCAGGGAGGGTCGTTCCCAGTACTTC. Amino acid sequence: CASSLPREGRSQYF.

The chain couples TRBV27 to TRBJ1-3; no clear D gene. The CDR3 sequence is 15 residues long. Between the trimmed V and J ends, which lost 0 bases and 0 bases, there was a span of 6 bases. Per germline, CDR1 MNHEY and CDR2 SMNVEV (reference sequence). For the CDR3, the DNA is TGTGCCAGCAGTTTATCATTCCTCTCTGGAAACACCATATATTTT. It yields the protein CASSLSFLSGNTIYF.